This T cell receptor beta chain emerged from a study of OX40 agonist ivuxolimab in advanced cancers. The method was immunoSEQ multiplex PCR; TCRdb's version includes in-frame clones alone and lacks a portion of them. The sample carries some 87,000 clones, around nine tenths recorded once. CDR3 size: 17 residues. The V gene lost 3 bases and the J gene lost 2 bases, with 19 bases spanning the gap. From germline, CDR1 is LGHNA and CDR2 YNFKEQ. The V call is TRBV4-2, the J call TRBJ2-5; D remains ambiguous. The origin of this receptor is an adult with an advanced solid tumor such as melanoma, head and neck, liver or kidney cancer. The source was CD4+ or CD8+ T cells sorted from blood, collected in a trial of the OX40 agonist ivuxolimab. This CDR3 is CASSQLPQGMAQETQYF. CDR3 bases: TGTGCCAGCAGCCAGCTACCACAAGGGATGGCGCAAGAGACCCAGTACTTC.